These 17 T cell receptor beta chains came from one sample sequenced in a study of shared clonotypes between healthy human individuals. Some clones are missing from TCRdb's copy, which holds only in-frame ones; the method was immunoSEQ multiplex PCR. The sample has some 2.1 million clones, about 95% seen once. Naive CD8 cells were CD45RO-negative, positively selected for CCR7, excluding terminally differentiated effector memory CD45RA+ cells. Material: naive CD8+ T cells sorted from blood. The receptors originated from a man aged 18 to 35 in good health.

This chain connects TRBV27 to TRBJ2-1; tentatively, D is TRBD1 or TRBD2 (7 bases each). The germline CDR1 and CDR2 sequences are MNHEY and SMNVEV (reference sequence). The CDR3 covers 13 residues. V lost 2 bases and J 10 bases, leaving 12 bases between the germline ends. CDR3 residues: CASSLGRGQEQFF. The CDR3 DNA reads as TGTGCCAGCAGTTTAGGGAGGGGGCAGGAGCAGTTCTTC.

This clone was counted once. The chain combines TRBV5-1 with TRBJ2-1, with 14 bases that match TRBD2. Germline values: CDR1 SGHRS, CDR2 YFSETQ. The CDR3 spans 19 residues. After removal of 3 bases from V and 0 bases from J, the junction contained 8 bases not matched to a gene. The CDR3 nucleotides are TGCGCCAGCAGCTATGGACTAGCGGGGGGTCCGAGCTCCTACAATGAGCAGTTCTTC. This gives the protein CASSYGLAGGPSSYNEQFF.

This chain connects TRBV19 to TRBJ2-7, with 7 bases lining up with TRBD1. Germline CDR1 LNHDA, CDR2 SQIVND (reference sequence). V trimming: 3 bases; J trimming: 0 bases; junction bases outside the gene matches: 5. The CDR3 consists of 15 residues. Written as DNA, the CDR3 is TGTGCCAGTAGTATCCTAGGGGGCGGCTCCTACGAGCAGTACTTC. Translation: CASSILGGGSYEQYF.

The chain joins TRBV10-1 to TRBJ2-7; tentatively, D is TRBD1 (5 bases). Germline CDR1 and CDR2: WNHNN and SYGVQD (reference sequence). Trimming removed 7 bases from V and 3 bases from J, with 19 bases in between. This CDR3 spans 15 amino acids. The CDR3 loop is CASTPPGKLHYEQYF. The CDR3 DNA is TGCGCCAGCACCCCCCCAGGGAAGCTCCACTACGAGCAGTACTTC.

The CDR3: CASSLASGGLYNEQFF. The CDR3 DNA sequence: TGTGCCAGCAGCTTAGCTAGCGGGGGCCTTTACAATGAGCAGTTCTTC. This chain links TRBV7-9 with TRBJ2-1; 9 bases are a match to TRBD2. Germline V CDR1 and CDR2: SEHNR, FQNEAQ (reference sequence). V dropped 0 bases and J dropped 4; count of bases not matched to a gene: 4. The CDR3 runs 16 residues.

The J gene is TRBJ1-2, the V gene TRBV10-3, with D uncertain. Trimming pared 0 bases from V and 7 bases from J, leaving 18 bases between. CDR3 size: 16 residues. Germline V gene lookup returns CDR1 ENHRY and CDR2 SYGVKD. In DNA, the CDR3 is TGTGCCATCAGTGAGTCCGGGGATCCCGGGCGAGGTGGCTACACCTTC. It codes for CAISESGDPGRGGYTF.

The chain uses TRBV7-9 and TRBJ2-2; TRBD2 aligns across 7 bases. V lost 5 bases to trimming and J lost 6 bases; unmatched junction nucleotides: 15. CDR3 length equals 17 residues. CDR1 is SEHNR, CDR2 FQNEAQ, per germline (reference sequence). CDR3 nucleotide sequence: TGTGCCAGCAGCCCCACGCCCGGGGGGAATCGCGCCGGGGAGCTGTTTTTT. Translation: CASSPTPGGNRAGELFF.

The chain recombines TRBV6-6 with TRBJ1-1; D unresolved. Germline-derived CDR1 and CDR2 are MNHNY and SVGAGI (reference sequence). The CDR3 consists of 14 residues. V dropped 0 bases and J dropped 5 bases, with 10 bases sitting between them. The CDR3 DNA sequence: TGTGCCAGCAGTTACTCCGCAGAGGGAACTGAAGCTTTCTTT. Translated, it gives CASSYSAEGTEAFF.

The rearrangement uses TRBV19 and TRBJ2-7; D might be TRBD2 (5 bases). The V end was cut by 5 bases, the J end by 4 bases, with 12 bases between. Looked up from germline, CDR1 is LNHDA and CDR2 is SQIVND (reference sequence). This CDR3 spans 13 amino acids. In DNA form, the CDR3 reads TGTGCCAGTAGTCTGGAGGAGACATACGAGCAGTACTTC. Encoded protein: CASSLEETYEQYF. The entire variable domain, with the rest obtained from reference TRBV19 and TRBJ2-7, is as follows: DGGITQSPKYLFRKEGQNVTLSCEQNLNHDAMYWYRQDPGQGLRLIYYSQIVNDFQKGDIAEGYSVSREKKESFPLTVTSAQKNPTAFYLCASSLEETYEQYFGPGTRLTVT.

The chain recombines TRBV6-5 with TRBJ2-7, with D tentatively TRBD2 (5 bases). The CDR3 sequence is 16 residues long. The V gene lost 0 bases and the J gene lost 1 base, with 13 bases spanning the gap. Germline CDR1 and CDR2: MNHEY and SVGAGI. The CDR3 sequence is CASSYSEGEVSYEQYF. The CDR3 region has the DNA TGTGCCAGCAGTTACTCTGAGGGCGAGGTTTCCTACGAGCAGTACTTC.

With respect to this clone: A read error may produce the germline difference seen at one junction end. The CDR3 sequence is CASSLDSSGLEVF. CDR3 nucleotides: TGTGCCAGCAGCTTAGACAGTTCAGGACTAGAAGTCTTC. The V and J genes are TRBV11-2 and TRBJ2-7; 7 bases match TRBD2. Germline lookup yields CDR1 SGHAT and CDR2 FQNNGV. The CDR3 has 13 amino acids.

The V and J genes are TRBV12-5 and TRBJ1-1; D not resolved. Germline V gene lookup returns CDR1 LGHNT and CDR2 FRNRAP. This CDR3 is built from 14 residues. Trimming cost V 7 bases and J 0 bases, with 12 bases left between them. In DNA, the CDR3 is TGTGCTAGTGCCCCCGGCACTTTGAACACTGAAGCTTTCTTT. As protein: CASAPGTLNTEAFF. The variable domain in full, completed from reference TRBV12-5 and TRBJ1-1, reads DARVTQTPRHKVTEMGQEVTMRCQPILGHNTVFWYRQTMMQGLELLAYFRNRAPLDDSGMPKDRFSAEMPDATLATLKIQPSEPRDSAVYFCASAPGTLNTEAFFGQGTRLTVV.

J is TRBJ1-4 and V is TRBV30; TRBD1 might be the D (5 bases). Germline lookup yields CDR1 GTSNPN and CDR2 SVGIG (reference sequence). This CDR3 has 17 residues. With 1 base removed from V and 0 bases from J, the gap between germline ends came to 15 bases. The CDR3 protein is CAWSDEGIYATNEKLFF. As DNA, the CDR3 is TGTGCCTGGAGTGATGAGGGGATCTATGCAACTAATGAAAAACTGTTTTTT. The full variable domain, in which reference TRBV30 and TRBJ1-4 provide the parts outside the CDR3, is SQTIHQWPATLVQPVGSPLSLECTVEGTSNPNLYWYRQAAGRGLQLLFYSVGIGQISSEVPQNLSASRPQDRQFILSSKKLLLSDSGFYLCAWSDEGIYATNEKLFFGSGTQLSVL.

The chain joins TRBV19 to TRBJ2-7; D is undetermined. Deletions cut 2 bases from V and 3 bases from J, with 17 bases between. This CDR3 has 16 amino acids. CDR1 LNHDA and CDR2 SQIVND come from the germline V gene (reference sequence). CDR3 in DNA: TGTGCCAGTAGTATAACCCTTGACGGGTCCCACTACGAGCAGTACTTC. Amino acids: CASSITLDGSHYEQYF.

As for this clone: Other nucleotide sequences from this sample produce the same CDR3. V usage is TRBV18 and J usage is TRBJ1-2, with D hard to call. This CDR3 has 12 residues. The ends were cut back, 3 bases at V and 4 bases at J, with 6 bases in the middle. In germline, CDR1 is KGHSH, CDR2 LQKENI. CDR3 in amino acids: CASSPDGYGYTF. CDR3 nucleotide sequence: TGTGCCAGCTCACCGGACGGCTATGGCTACACCTTC.

The V and J genes are TRBV13 and TRBJ1-2, with TRBD1 matching over 10 bases. The CDR3 has 14 amino acids. After removal of 6 bases from V and 7 bases from J, the junction contained 8 bases not matched to a gene. Germline CDR1 and CDR2: PRHDT and FYEKMQ (reference sequence). This CDR3 reads CASRSQTGGSGYTF. The CDR3 DNA sequence: TGTGCCAGCAGGTCTCAGACAGGGGGCAGTGGCTACACCTTC.

The genes are TRBV30 and TRBJ1-3, with D possibly TRBD1 on 6 matching bases. Germline-derived CDR1 and CDR2 are GTSNPN and SVGIG (reference sequence). The CDR3 consists of 15 residues. The germline V and J ends were trimmed by 1 base and 1 base, with 11 bases remaining between them. CDR3 loop: CAWSGVGGSGNTIYF. CDR3 sequence (DNA): TGTGCCTGGAGTGGGGTAGGGGGATCTGGAAACACCATATATTTT.